This entry lists 20 T cell receptor beta chains sequenced from one sample in a study of control samples from healthy donors and cancer patients. Sequenced by immunoSEQ multiplex PCR; TCRdb stores in-frame clones only, minus some. The profile shows tens of thousands of clones, roughly 86% of them singletons. What was sequenced was PBMCs. Receptors were obtained from a woman aged 45-60 years with head and neck cancer.

The genes are TRBV5-6 and TRBJ1-1, with D possibly being TRBD1 (5 bases). The CDR3 length is 14 residues. The germline V gene encodes CDR1 SGHDT and CDR2 YYEEEE. Trimming left V 0 bases short and J 0 bases short, with 6 bases between. CDR3 DNA sequence: TGTGCCAGCAGCTTGGGACAGATGAACACTGAAGCTTTCTTT. Protein: CASSLGQMNTEAFF.

This chain joins TRBV9 and TRBJ2-5, with TRBD1 matching over 7 bases. The CDR3 spans 14 residues. Trimming at V came to 3 bases and at J to 5 bases, leaving 7 bases not matched to a gene. CDR1 and CDR2 (germline): SGDLS, YYNGEE. The CDR3 loop is CASSATTGTETQYF. For the CDR3, the DNA is TGTGCCAGCAGCGCGACGACAGGGACGGAGACCCAGTACTTC. Complete variable domain (other parts from reference TRBV9 and TRBJ2-5): DSGVTQTPKHLITATGQRVTLRCSPRSGDLSVYWYQQSLDQGLQFLIQYYNGEERAKGNILERFSAQQFPDLHSELNLSSLELGDSALYFCASSATTGTETQYFGPGTRLLVL.

The chain recombines TRBV7-9 with TRBJ2-2, with D uncertain. V gave up 3 bases and J gave up 2 bases, with 10 bases separating them. Germline V gene lookup returns CDR1 SEHNR and CDR2 FQNEAQ (reference sequence). The CDR3 spans 15 residues. The CDR3 spells CASSFRLPNTGELFF. CDR3 nucleotide sequence: TGTGCCAGCAGCTTCCGTCTGCCTAACACCGGGGAGCTGTTTTTT.

This chain links TRBV5-6 with TRBJ1-6; D gene uncertain. This CDR3 is 15 amino acids long. V lost 3 bases, J lost 3 bases, and 10 bases lay in between. From germline, CDR1 is SGHDT and CDR2 YYEEEE. CDR3 coding DNA: TGTGCCAGCAGCTCCATACAGCACTATAATTCACCCCTCCACTTT. The encoded protein is CASSSIQHYNSPLHF.

In regard to this clone: At one boundary the junction diverges from the germline segment, which might be a read error. V is TRBV7-2 and J is TRBJ2-3; D is undetermined. CDR3 length equals 13 residues. CDR1 is SGHTA, CDR2 FQGNSA, per germline. The CDR3 DNA is TGTGCCAGCCGCTTTGGGGGCACAGATACGCAGTATTTT. This sequence encodes CASRFGGTDTQYF.

The chain uses TRBV11-3 and TRBJ2-5; D might be TRBD1 or TRBD2, each matching 6 bases. The CDR3 extends over 15 amino acids. Germline CDR1 SGHNT, CDR2 YENEEA. Trimming left V 1 base short and J 4 bases short, with 13 bases between. CDR3 region: CASSLGPGGGETQYF. The CDR3 DNA reads as TGTGCCAGCAGCTTAGGCCCTGGAGGGGGAGAGACCCAGTACTTC. Together with reference TRBV11-3 and TRBJ2-5, the CDR3 gives the full variable domain: EAGVVQSPRYKIIEKKQPVAFWCNPISGHNTLYWYLQNLGQGPELLIRYENEEAVDDSQLPKDRFSAERLKGVDSTLKIQPAELGDSAVYLCASSLGPGGGETQYFGPGTRLLVL.

The genes are TRBV5-4 and TRBJ2-1; possibly TRBD2 for D (5 bases). This CDR3 spans 12 amino acids. Germline V gene data show CDR1 as SGHNT and CDR2 as YYREEE (reference sequence). Trimming cost V 0 bases and J 7 bases, with 5 bases left between them. In DNA form, the CDR3 reads TGTGCCAGCAGCTTGGCGGGAAATGAGCAGTTCTTC. It yields the protein CASSLAGNEQFF.

This clone was recorded once. The rearrangement joins TRBV3-1 (or the pseudogene TRBV3-2) to TRBJ2-1, with D perhaps matching TRBD2 (6 bases). Per the germline V gene, CDR1 is LGHDT and CDR2 is YNNKEL (reference sequence). The CDR3 loop spans 16 amino acids. V was clipped by 1 base and J by 0 bases, with 10 bases between them. The CDR3 region has the DNA TGTGCCAGCAGCCAAGCGGGACTGAGCTCCTACAATGAGCAGTTCTTC. It is translated as CASSQAGLSSYNEQFF.

The chain combines TRBV19 with TRBJ2-1; 11 bases fit TRBD2. The CDR3 sequence is 17 residues long. J was trimmed by 9 bases and V by 3 bases; bases with no gene match: 13. The germline gives CDR1 LNHDA, CDR2 SQIVND (reference sequence). DNA of the CDR3: TGTGCCAGTAGTATTACGCTAGCGGGGGGCCTCGAGGGTGAGCAGTTCTTC. It codes for CASSITLAGGLEGEQFF.

This clone was seen only a few times. The CDR3 here is CASSLAQGPTSTDTQYF. DNA for the CDR3: TGTGCCAGCAGCTTAGCGCAGGGCCCGACTAGCACAGATACGCAGTATTTT. The chain carries TRBV7-9 and TRBJ2-3, with D possibly matching TRBD1 (5 bases). V was trimmed by 0 bases and J by 0 bases, leaving 13 bases between them. CDR1 and CDR2 from the germline V gene are SEHNR and FQNEAQ (reference sequence). CDR3 length: 17 residues.

The CDR3 loop reads CASSPRLAGSRYNEQFF. The CDR3 DNA reads as TGTGCCAGCAGCCCCCGACTAGCGGGGTCCCGGTACAATGAGCAGTTCTTC. The chain links TRBV7-9 to TRBJ2-1; TRBD2 matches 11 bases. Looked up from germline, CDR1 is SEHNR and CDR2 is FQNEAQ (reference sequence). V shed 5 bases, J shed 4 bases, and the junction held 10 bases outside the gene matches. The CDR3 is made up of 17 amino acids.

This chain joins TRBV29-1 and TRBJ2-4; 8 nucleotides align to TRBD1. Germline CDR1 reads SQVTM; CDR2 reads ANQGSEA. The CDR3 length is 11 residues. V was clipped by 6 bases and J by 8 bases; unmatched bases: 3. The CDR3 protein is CSVKQGDIQYF. In nucleotides, the CDR3 is TGCAGCGTCAAACAGGGGGACATTCAGTACTTC. Full variable domain (outside the CDR3, taken from reference TRBV29-1 and TRBJ2-4): SAVISQKPSRDICQRGTSLTIQCQVDSQVTMMFWYRQQPGQSLTLIATANQGSEATYESGFVIDKFPISRPNLTFSTLTVSNMSPEDSSIYLCSVKQGDIQYFGAGTRLSVL.

About this clone itself: The junction does not match germline at one end; this may be a read error. This rearrangement joins TRBV7-3 to TRBJ2-2; TRBD2 is a possible D gene (6 bases). The germline CDR1 and CDR2 sequences are SGHTA and FQGTGA. This CDR3 contains 13 residues. In nucleotides, the CDR3 is TGTGCCAGCAGCCTAACGCGGGGCGGGGAGCTGTTTTTT. Translation gives CASSLTRGGELFF. The full variable domain, with the rest looked up from reference TRBV7-3 and TRBJ2-2, is GAGVSQTPSNKVTEKGKYVELRCDPISGHTALYWYRQSLGQGPEFLIYFQGTGAADDSGLPNDRFFAVRPEGSVSTLKIQRTERGDSAVYLCASSLTRGGELFFGEGSRLTVL.

The chain recombines TRBV6-5 with TRBJ1-6; D not certain. Per the germline V gene, CDR1 is MNHEY and CDR2 is SVGAGI. This CDR3 comprises 15 residues. V lost 6 bases, J lost 2 bases, and 11 bases lay in between. The CDR3 nucleotides read TGTGCCAGCAGCCGCCAAGCCACCTATAATTCACCCCTCCACTTT. It codes for CASSRQATYNSPLHF.

The chain couples TRBV29-1 to TRBJ2-3; TRBD2 matches 11 bases. This CDR3 is built from 15 residues. The junction had 5 bases not matched to a gene; V was cut back by 6 bases and J by 0 bases. Germline loops: CDR1 SQVTM, CDR2 ANQGSEA. CDR3 sequence: CSVDGTSGSTDTQYF. The CDR3 DNA follows: TGCAGCGTGGACGGGACTAGCGGTAGCACAGATACGCAGTATTTT.

The rearrangement uses TRBV7-3 and TRBJ2-3, with 9 bases lining up with TRBD1. Germline CDR1 reads SGHTA; CDR2 reads FQGTGA. The CDR3 covers 16 residues. V dropped 4 bases and J dropped 3; count of bases not matched to a gene: 8. CDR3 amino acids: CASSSNRGRGTDTQYF. CDR3 sequence (DNA): TGTGCCAGCAGCTCTAACAGGGGGCGTGGGACAGATACGCAGTATTTT.

V is TRBV5-8 and J is TRBJ1-5; D remains unclear. This CDR3 has 13 residues. The ends were cut back, 2 bases at V and 4 bases at J, with 7 bases in the middle. Germline V gives CDR1 SGHTS, CDR2 YDEGEE. CDR3 bases: TGTGCCAGCAGCTTTTCAAGTAATCAGCCCCAGCATTTT. It yields the protein CASSFSSNQPQHF. Using reference TRBV5-8 and TRBJ1-5 for the parts outside the CDR3, the full variable domain is EAGVTQSPTHLIKTRGQQATLRCSPISGHTSVYWYQQALGLGLQFLLWYDEGEERNRGNFPPRFSGRQFPNYSSELNVNALELEDSALYLCASSFSSNQPQHFGDGTRLSIL.

This clone came up a few times. The identical CDR3 is also encoded by other nucleotide sequences in the sample. The rearrangement links TRBV3-1 (or the pseudogene TRBV3-2) to TRBJ1-3; D is uncertain. V gave up 1 base and J gave up 3 bases, with 1 base separating them. Germline values: CDR1 LGHDT, CDR2 YNNKEL (reference sequence). This CDR3 comprises 12 residues. CDR3 in amino acids: CASSQGGNTIYF. The CDR3 DNA reads as TGTGCCAGCAGCCAAGGTGGAAACACCATATATTTT.

The V gene is TRBV2, the J gene TRBJ2-1, with D unclear. Germline-derived CDR1 and CDR2 are SNHLY and FYNNEI. The V end lost 3 bases, the J end lost 1 base, and 13 bases lay between the germline ends. This CDR3 contains 16 residues. The CDR3 loop is CASSDVRRLSYNEQFF. Here the CDR3 DNA reads TGTGCCAGCAGTGATGTGAGGCGACTTTCCTACAATGAGCAGTTCTTC.

The rearrangement joins TRBV19 to TRBJ1-5; TRBD1 matches 9 bases. Germline V lookup: CDR1 LNHDA, CDR2 SQIVND (reference sequence). The length of the CDR3 is 16 residues. V lost 0 bases to trimming and J lost 7 bases; unmatched junction nucleotides: 7. The chain's CDR3 is CASSIDATGGGQPQHF. In DNA, the CDR3 is TGTGCCAGTAGTATAGATGCGACAGGGGGTGGACAGCCCCAGCATTTT.